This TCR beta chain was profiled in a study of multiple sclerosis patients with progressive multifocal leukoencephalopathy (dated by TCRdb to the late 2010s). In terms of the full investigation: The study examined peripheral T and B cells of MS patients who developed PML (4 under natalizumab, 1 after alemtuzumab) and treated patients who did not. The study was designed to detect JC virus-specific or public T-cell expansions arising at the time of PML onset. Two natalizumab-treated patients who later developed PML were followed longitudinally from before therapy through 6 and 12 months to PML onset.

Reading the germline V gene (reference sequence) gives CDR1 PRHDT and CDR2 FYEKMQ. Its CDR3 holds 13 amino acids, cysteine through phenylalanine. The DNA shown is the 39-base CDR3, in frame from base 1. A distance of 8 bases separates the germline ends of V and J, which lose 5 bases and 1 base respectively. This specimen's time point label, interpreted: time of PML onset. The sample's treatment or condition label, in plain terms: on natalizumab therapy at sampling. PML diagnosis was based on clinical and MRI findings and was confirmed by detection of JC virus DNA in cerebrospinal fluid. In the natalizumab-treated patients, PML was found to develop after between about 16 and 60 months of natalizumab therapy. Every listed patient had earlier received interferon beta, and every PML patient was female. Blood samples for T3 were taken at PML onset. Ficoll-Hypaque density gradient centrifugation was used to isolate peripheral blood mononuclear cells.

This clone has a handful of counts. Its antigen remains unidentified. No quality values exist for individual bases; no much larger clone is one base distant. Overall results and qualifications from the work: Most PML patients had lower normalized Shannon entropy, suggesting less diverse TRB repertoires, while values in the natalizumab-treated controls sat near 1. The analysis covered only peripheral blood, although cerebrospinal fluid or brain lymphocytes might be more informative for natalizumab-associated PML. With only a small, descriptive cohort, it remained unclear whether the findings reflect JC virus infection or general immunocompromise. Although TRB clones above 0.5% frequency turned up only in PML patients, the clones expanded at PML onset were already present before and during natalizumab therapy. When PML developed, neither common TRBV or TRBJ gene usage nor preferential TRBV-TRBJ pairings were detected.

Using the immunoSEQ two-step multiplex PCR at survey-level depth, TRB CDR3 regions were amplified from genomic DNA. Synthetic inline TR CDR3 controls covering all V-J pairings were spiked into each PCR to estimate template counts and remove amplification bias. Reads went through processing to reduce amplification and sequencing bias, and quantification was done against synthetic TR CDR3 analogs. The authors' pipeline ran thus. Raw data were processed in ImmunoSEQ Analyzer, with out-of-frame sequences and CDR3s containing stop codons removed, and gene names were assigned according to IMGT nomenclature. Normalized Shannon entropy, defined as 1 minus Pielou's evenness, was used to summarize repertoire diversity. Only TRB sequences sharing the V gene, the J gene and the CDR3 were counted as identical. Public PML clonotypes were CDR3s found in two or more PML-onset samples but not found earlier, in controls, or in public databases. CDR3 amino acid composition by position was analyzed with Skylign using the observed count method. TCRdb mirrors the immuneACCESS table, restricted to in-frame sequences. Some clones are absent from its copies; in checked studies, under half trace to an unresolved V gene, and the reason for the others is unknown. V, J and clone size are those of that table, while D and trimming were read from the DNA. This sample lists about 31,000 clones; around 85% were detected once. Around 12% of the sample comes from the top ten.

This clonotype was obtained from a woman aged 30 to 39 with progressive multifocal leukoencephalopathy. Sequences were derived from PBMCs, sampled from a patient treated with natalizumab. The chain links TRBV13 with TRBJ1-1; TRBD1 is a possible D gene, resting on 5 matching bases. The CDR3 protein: CASSLGQNTEAFF. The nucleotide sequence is TGTGCCAGCAGCCTTGGACAGAACACTGAAGCTTTCTTT. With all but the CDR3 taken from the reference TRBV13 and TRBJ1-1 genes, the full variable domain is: AAGVIQSPRHLIKEKRETATLKCYPIPRHDTVYWYQQGPGQDPQFLISFYEKMQSDKGSIPDRFSAQQFSDYHSELNMSSLELGDSALYFCASSLGQNTEAFFGQGTRLTVV.